This TCR beta chain comes out of a study of blood T cell repertoires in COVID-19 (TCRdb year 2020). About the investigation overall: The collaborator samples originated in the United States, Italy and Spain and spanned the acute and convalescent phases of COVID-19. Deeply sampled blood TCRbeta repertoires from subjects exposed to, actively infected with, or recovered from COVID-19 were included in the dataset. The material from the prospective study consisted of cDNA or gDNA derived from T cells, B-cell-depleted T cells, or PBMCs. Nearly every sample came with metadata listing a de-identified subject ID, COVID-19 status, age in years and sex. A freely available public database, intended as a resource for researchers studying the immune response to SARS-CoV-2, is where the repertoires were released. Where available, HLA class I and class II types were taken from metadata supplied by the sample provider and were not determined by assay-based typing. The samples were drawn from two sources: the first 160 participants of the ongoing ImmuneRACE study, and 1,000 to 1,500 subjects contributed by 6 global collaborators. Overall results and qualifications from the work: The quantity of clinical and demographic metadata differed by source and by participant and was supplied without curation.

In the case of this clone: Its antigen is currently not known. No base qualities exist here, and no much larger clone lies one base off it.

TCRbeta CDR3 regions were amplified from genomic DNA by means of the immunoSEQ Assay, a bias-controlled multiplex PCR. Per the original workflow: Within the assay, amplification of reference gene primers was used to estimate how many nucleated cells each sample contained. Sequence reads were collapsed and filtered to measure the absolute abundance of every unique TCRbeta CDR3 rearrangement. For each sample, productive Simpson clonality was calculated as the square root of Simpson's diversity index over productive rearrangements. TCRdb mirrors the immuneACCESS table, restricted to in-frame sequences. Some clones are absent from its copies; in checked studies, under half trace to an unresolved V gene, and the reason for the others is unknown. The DNA was the basis for D and trimming; V, J and clone size are from that table. Counted in this sample were some 98,000 clones; about 80% of them appeared once. The top ten constitute around a fifth of the sample.

Whole blood was collected in K2EDTA tubes by collaborating institutions according to the institutions' own protocols. Collaborator samples were shipped for TCRbeta analysis as frozen whole blood, isolated PBMCs, or DNA extracted from either sample type. Between the V and J ends, shortened by 5 bases and 3 bases respectively, the junction contains 19 bases. The CDR3 sequence holds 16 residues, the cysteine and phenylalanine included. CDR3 DNA only is kept here, 48 bases in frame from base 1. CDR1 and CDR2, per the germline V gene, are SGHVS and FNYEAQ. Material: peripheral blood. The receptor was isolated from a human donor in a cohort sampled during active COVID-19. The sequence joins TRBV7-6 to TRBJ1-1; D gene: possibly TRBD1, on 6 matching bases. The nucleotides read TGTGCCAGCAGCCCAAATGGGGGGGCTGTGGACACTGAAGCTTTCTTT. Its amino acids are CASSPNGGAVDTEAFF.